Described below is a single T cell receptor beta chain sequence and its context. What it recognizes is unknown. The data originate from a study of beta chain features in type 1 diabetes. Purity above 95% was achieved in all sorted populations. Study observations and caveats: The study found fewer insertions and more deletions at VDJ junctions in type 1 diabetes patients. Patients with Type 1 diabetes showed moderately but significantly shorter TCRB CDR3s in all four CD4+ subsets.

Trimming shortened V by 0 bases and J by 6 bases, and 2 bases separated the two germline ends. The germline V gene encodes CDR1 SNHLY and CDR2 FYNNEI. CDR3 size: 11 residues. Reverse transcription of all isolated RNA meant that expressed TCRB transcripts were sequenced. The data were produced by immunoSEQ multiplex PCR, yet TCRdb's version contains in-frame clones alone and is incomplete. The data show around 500,000 clones, roughly 11% seen once. This TCR was recovered from a woman under 30 in good health. The sequenced sample consisted of naive CD4+ T cells from blood. This chain uses TRBV2 with TRBJ1-2; no definite D call. CDR3 region: CASSEADGYTF. The CDR3 nucleotides read TGTGCCAGCAGTGAAGCAGATGGCTACACCTTC.